The rows below give T cell receptor beta chains drawn from one sample of a study of radiotherapy plus CTLA-4 blockade in lung cancer. Clones were read by immunoSEQ multiplex PCR, and TCRdb kept only the in-frame ones, dropping some. The table lists tens of thousands of clones, roughly 77% of them singletons, with 8.5% in the top ten. This material consisted of peripheral blood, taken from a patient treated with radiotherapy plus ipilimumab. The origin of the receptors is a human donor with non-small cell lung cancer who had a complete response to radiotherapy plus ipilimumab. The CDR3 runs from the conserved cysteine through the conserved F or W. D genes are given only for firm matches. A clone size is listed for some rows: how often the clone was seen (once, few, many), or a class if it is expanded.

j_call: TRBJ1-3
d_call: TRBD1
v_call: TRBV11-3
cdr3_length: 19
clone_size: -
cdr3_aa: CASRAGTGGRSSGGNTIYF
cdr3_nt: TGTGCCAGCAGAGCCGGGACAGGGGGCCGAAGCTCTGGTGGAAACACCATATATTTT

j_call: TRBJ2-1
d_call: TRBD2
v_call: TRBV5-4
cdr3_length: 15
clone_size: -
cdr3_aa: CASINLAGDGNEQFF
cdr3_nt: TGTGCCAGCATCAACCTAGCGGGGGATGGCAATGAGCAGTTCTTC

j_call: TRBJ1-6
d_call: TRBD1
v_call: TRBV7-8
cdr3_length: 12
clone_size: -
cdr3_aa: CASSGQDSPLHF
cdr3_nt: TGTGCCAGCAGCGGACAGGATTCACCCCTCCACTTT

j_call: TRBJ1-1
d_call: -
v_call: TRBV7-9
cdr3_length: 15
clone_size: medium-sized
cdr3_aa: CASSLASGGHTEAFF
cdr3_nt: TGTGCCAGCAGCTTAGCGAGCGGGGGGCACACTGAAGCTTTCTTT

j_call: TRBJ2-5
d_call: -
v_call: TRBV7-2
cdr3_length: 14
clone_size: -
cdr3_aa: CASSQGQGRETQYF
cdr3_nt: TGTGCCAGCAGCCAGGGTCAGGGGAGAGAGACCCAGTACTTC

j_call: TRBJ1-1
d_call: -
v_call: TRBV19
cdr3_length: 11
clone_size: -
cdr3_aa: CASRESTEAFF
cdr3_nt: TGTGCCAGTAGAGAGAGCACTGAAGCTTTCTTT

j_call: TRBJ2-3
d_call: -
v_call: TRBV7-9
cdr3_length: 12
clone_size: -
cdr3_aa: CASSLRLDTQYF
cdr3_nt: TGTGCCAGCAGCCTAAGACTGGATACGCAGTATTTT

j_call: TRBJ2-5
d_call: TRBD2
v_call: TRBV10-1
cdr3_length: 18
clone_size: -
cdr3_aa: CASRTSPWREPHWETQYF
cdr3_nt: TGCGCCAGCAGAACCTCCCCTTGGCGGGAGCCACACTGGGAGACCCAGTACTTC

j_call: TRBJ1-1
d_call: -
v_call: TRBV5-8
cdr3_length: 14
clone_size: once
cdr3_aa: CASSLQNTNTEAFF
cdr3_nt: TGTGCCAGCAGCTTGCAGAATACGAACACTGAAGCTTTCTTT

j_call: TRBJ1-1
d_call: TRBD1
v_call: TRBV15
cdr3_length: 17
clone_size: -
cdr3_aa: CATSRGRTGAGFTEAFF
cdr3_nt: TGTGCCACCAGCAGAGGCCGGACAGGGGCAGGGTTCACTGAAGCTTTCTTT

j_call: TRBJ2-1
d_call: -
v_call: TRBV5-1
cdr3_length: 15
clone_size: -
cdr3_aa: CASSLETYSYNEQFF
cdr3_nt: TGCGCCAGCAGCTTGGAAACCTATTCCTACAATGAGCAGTTCTTC

j_call: TRBJ1-2
d_call: -
v_call: TRBV5-1
cdr3_length: 14
clone_size: -
cdr3_aa: CASSLGQGSYGYTF
cdr3_nt: TGCGCCAGCAGCTTGGGCCAGGGAAGCTATGGCTACACCTTC